This passage covers 8 T cell receptor beta chains from one sample sequenced in a study of early T cells in non-severe SARS-CoV-2 infection. TCRdb recomputed calls from the 5' RACE reads with MiXCR, one row per CDR3 protein. The sample includes approximately 68,000 distinct CDR3 sequences, over 9.5% of them seen just once. Sequences were derived from whole blood, sampled at baseline. The receptors were sampled from an adult who was a healthcare worker with PCR-confirmed SARS-CoV-2 infection or an uninfected control (not recorded which).

The rearrangement links TRBV4-3 to TRBJ2-2, with D tentatively TRBD2 (6 bases). The ends were cut back, 0 bases at V and 7 bases at J, with 12 bases in the middle. There are 15 residues in the CDR3. From germline, CDR1 is LGHNA and CDR2 YSLEER. The CDR3 here is CASSQDTGRGGELFF. CDR3 nucleotides: TGCGCCAGCAGCCAAGATACGGGGCGGGGCGGGGAGCTGTTTTTT.

The rearrangement joins TRBV10-3 to TRBJ2-1; 10 bases fit TRBD2. The CDR3 extends over 17 amino acids. J lost 6 bases, V lost 2 bases, and 10 bases had no gene match. Germline V gives CDR1 ENHRY, CDR2 SYGVKD. Here the CDR3 DNA reads TGTGCCATCAGTGAGACAGGCGTAGCGGGGGGAACCAATGAGCAGTTCTTC. Translated, it gives CAISETGVAGGTNEQFF.

This clonotype was seen a handful of times. CDR3 coding DNA: TGCAGTGCTAGAGATCACCCCAACACTGAAGCTTTCTTT. Translated: CSARDHPNTEAFF. The genes are TRBV20-1 and TRBJ1-1; no reliable D call. The V end lost 0 bases, the J end lost 2 bases, and 7 bases lay between the germline ends. Germline lookup yields CDR1 DFQATT and CDR2 SNEGSKA (reference sequence). This CDR3 has 13 residues.

The chain links TRBV4-3 to TRBJ2-3; D is uncertain. There are 13 residues in the CDR3. Trimming removed 3 bases at V and 6 bases at J, with 10 bases between. Per germline, CDR1 LGHNA and CDR2 YSLEER. As DNA, the CDR3 is TGCGCCAGCAGCCATGAAACACGGGATACGCAGTATTTT. It specifies CASSHETRDTQYF.

The chain employs TRBV21-1 and TRBJ1-5. TRBV21-1 is a listed pseudogene. The CDR3 extends over 17 amino acids. The DNA for the CDR3 is TGTGCCAGCAGCAAAGTGTGGGAGGTGCAGGGCAATCAGCCCCAGCATTTT. It yields the protein CASSKVWEVQGNQPQHF.

The rearrangement links TRBV25-1 to TRBJ2-3; D remains ambiguous. The CDR3 loop spans 14 amino acids. Trimming took off 3 bases at V and 0 bases at J, with 7 bases between the two ends. Germline loops: CDR1 MGHDK, CDR2 SYGVNS. The CDR3, as DNA: TGTGCCAGCAGTGACTTTACTAGCACAGATACGCAGTATTTT. It translates to CASSDFTSTDTQYF.

This clonotype appeared many times. The V call is TRBV7-2, the J call TRBJ2-7; no clear D gene. V lost 5 bases and J 3 bases, leaving 11 bases between the germline ends. The CDR3 sequence is 13 residues long. From germline, CDR1 is SGHTA and CDR2 FQGNSA. The CDR3 spells CASSLGTVYEQYF. The CDR3 DNA sequence: TGTGCCAGCAGCCTAGGAACGGTCTACGAGCAGTACTTC.

This sequence joins TRBV11-2 and TRBJ2-6, with unresolved D. There are 14 residues in the CDR3. V was pared by 5 bases and J by 0 bases, with 5 bases between. Germline lookup yields CDR1 SGHAT and CDR2 FQNNGV. CDR3 DNA sequence: TGTGCCAGCAGCCTCCCCTCTGGGGCCAACGTCCTGACTTTC. This codes for CASSLPSGANVLTF.